This T cell receptor beta chain was obtained from a study of CD8 T cells in ankylosing spondylitis. Notes on this clonotype: As yet, its antigen is unknown.

Study observations and caveats: CD8+ by phenotype, disease-linked clones were relatively rare in peripheral blood. Apparently characteristic of ankylosing spondylitis blood was a TCR beta motif (eight highly homologous variants).

The CDR3 runs to 15 residues. The V segment lost 1 base and the J segment 3 bases; nucleotides outside the gene matches: 5. Per the germline V gene, CDR1 is SGHDT and CDR2 is YYEEEE. TCRdb re-analysed the 5' RACE reads in MiXCR, keeping a single row per CDR3 protein. Of hundreds of thousands of distinct CDR3 sequences listed, roughly 12% are singletons. This TCR was sampled from a male donor with ankylosing spondylitis. V is TRBV5-6 and J is TRBJ2-3; 7 bases match TRBD2. The sequenced sample consisted of blood, either unsorted or a sorted T cell fraction (not recorded which). CDR3 sequence: CASSLITGGTDTQYF. In DNA, the CDR3 is TGTGCCAGCAGCTTGATCACGGGGGGAACAGATACGCAGTATTTT.